This T cell receptor (beta chain) was sequenced during a study of T-cell memory formation after mild COVID-19. From 5'RACE with constant-segment primers came TCR alpha and TCR beta cDNA libraries that carried sample barcodes and UMIs. A single record per CDR3 protein comes from TCRdb applying MiXCR to the 5' RACE reads. The data hold around 310,000 distinct CDR3 sequences, with around a sixth observed a single time. The V gene's germline CDR1 is LGHNA and CDR2 YSLEER. V lost 4 bases and J 6 bases, leaving 14 bases between the germline ends. CDR3 length: 14 residues. This clonotype was seen more than once but under ten times. The antigen is not known. Whole-study findings and limits: Some responding clones appeared in pre-infection memory, suggesting cross-reactive memory joined. Clones which contracted sat mainly in CM and EM if CD4+, and in EMRA if CD8+. What remained unconfirmed was the SARS-CoV-2 specificity of second-wave clones peaking on day 37.

This TCR was recovered from a young man who had mild COVID-19 (a few samples of this study predate the infection). Cell type and time point are not known. The gene calls are TRBV4-3 and TRBJ2-3; D not certain. Source material: PBMCs or a T cell subset sorted from them (not recorded which). As DNA, the CDR3 is TGCGCCAGCAGCCTCAATGGGGTCTCGGATACGCAGTATTTT. Protein product: CASSLNGVSDTQYF.